This T cell receptor beta chain was identified during a study of shared clonotypes between healthy human individuals. Notes on the study in general: The researchers took only blood, and tissue repertoires probably look different. Expectations were that clonotype sharing among donors would be affected by sequencing depth.

A few counts support this clone. What it recognizes is unknown. Ten immunoSEQ deep assay plates were used to sequence the DNA of unsorted PBMCs. Here immunoSEQ multiplex PCR was the method, and the copy in TCRdb shows in-frame clones only, minus some. The sample holds 450,000 to 650,000 clones, around 80% seen once. The CDR3 length is 15 residues. Between the trimmed V and J ends, which lost 4 bases and 5 bases, there was a span of 15 bases. In germline, CDR1 is SGHVS, CDR2 FQNEAQ. The V gene is TRBV7-8, the J gene TRBJ1-5; tentatively, D is TRBD1 (6 bases). Sequenced: PBMCs. This receptor was taken from a woman in her thirties or forties in good health. Some clones in this sample may be carry-over from other donors' samples. CDR3 sequence: CASSSAQGPYQPQHF. The CDR3 nucleotides read TGTGCCAGCAGCTCGGCCCAGGGGCCGTATCAGCCCCAGCATTTT.